This T cell receptor beta chain is drawn from a study of T cell clusters in autoimmune cytopenias. Regarding the study as a whole: TRB repertoire shifts in secondary cytopenia and chronic lymphocytic leukemia mostly reflected lymphoma, not autoimmunity.

Tens of thousands of genome equivalents of blood DNA were amplified for TRB. Note on this clonotype: The antigen is not known.

Multiplex touch-down PCR amplified TRB using TRB-A and TRB-B pools in one tube. TCRdb processed the multiplex PCR reads again and assigns one entry to each CDR3 protein, with no DNA. The sample's table shows 2,000 or so distinct CDR3 sequences. The CDR3 has 13 residues. The rearrangement links TRBV12-3 or TRBV12-4 to TRBJ2-5; there is no DNA to check the TCRdb D call of TRBD1. Sequencing input: peripheral blood. The receptor was isolated from a human donor with an autoimmune cytopenia or autoimmune hepatitis (not recorded which). The CDR3 sequence is CASSPGLRETQYF.